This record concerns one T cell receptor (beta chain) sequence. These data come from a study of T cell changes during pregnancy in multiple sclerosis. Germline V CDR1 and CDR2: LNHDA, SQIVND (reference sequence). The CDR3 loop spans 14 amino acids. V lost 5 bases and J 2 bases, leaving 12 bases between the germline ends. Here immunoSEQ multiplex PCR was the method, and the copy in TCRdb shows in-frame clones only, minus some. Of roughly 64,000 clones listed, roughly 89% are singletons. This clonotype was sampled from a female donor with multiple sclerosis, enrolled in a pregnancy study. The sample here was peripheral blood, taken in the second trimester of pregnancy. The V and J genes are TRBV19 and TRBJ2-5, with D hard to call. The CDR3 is CASSPSDGQETQYF. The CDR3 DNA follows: TGTGCCAGTAGTCCGAGCGACGGACAAGAGACCCAGTACTTC.